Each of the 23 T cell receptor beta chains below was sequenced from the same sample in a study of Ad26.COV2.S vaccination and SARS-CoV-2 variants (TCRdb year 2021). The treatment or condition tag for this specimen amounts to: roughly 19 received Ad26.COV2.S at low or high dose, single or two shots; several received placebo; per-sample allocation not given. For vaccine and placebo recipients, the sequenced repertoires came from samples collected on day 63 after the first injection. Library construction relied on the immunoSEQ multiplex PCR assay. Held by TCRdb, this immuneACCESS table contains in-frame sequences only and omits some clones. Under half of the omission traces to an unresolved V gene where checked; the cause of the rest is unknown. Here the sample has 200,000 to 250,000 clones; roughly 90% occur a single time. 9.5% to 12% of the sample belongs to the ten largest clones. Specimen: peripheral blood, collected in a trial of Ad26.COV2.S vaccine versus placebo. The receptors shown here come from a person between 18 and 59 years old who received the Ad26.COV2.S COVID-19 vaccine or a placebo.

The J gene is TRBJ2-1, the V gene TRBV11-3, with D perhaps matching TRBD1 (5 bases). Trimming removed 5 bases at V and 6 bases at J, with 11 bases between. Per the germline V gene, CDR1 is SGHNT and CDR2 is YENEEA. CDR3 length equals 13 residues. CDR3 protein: CASSLLGPNEQFF. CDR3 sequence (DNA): TGTGCCAGCAGCCTACTGGGGCCCAATGAGCAGTTCTTC.

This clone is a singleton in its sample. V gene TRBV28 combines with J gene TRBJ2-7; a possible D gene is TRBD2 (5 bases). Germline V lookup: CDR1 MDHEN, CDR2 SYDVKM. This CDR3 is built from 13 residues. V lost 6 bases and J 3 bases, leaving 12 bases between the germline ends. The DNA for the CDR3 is TGTGCCAGCAGACTGGGGAGCGGCTACGAGCAGTACTTC. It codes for CASRLGSGYEQYF. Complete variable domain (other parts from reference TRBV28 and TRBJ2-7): DVKVTQSSRYLVKRTGEKVFLECVQDMDHENMFWYRQDPGLGLRLIYFSYDVKMKEKGDIPEGYSVSREKKERFSLILESASTNQTSMYLCASRLGSGYEQYFGPGTRLTVT.

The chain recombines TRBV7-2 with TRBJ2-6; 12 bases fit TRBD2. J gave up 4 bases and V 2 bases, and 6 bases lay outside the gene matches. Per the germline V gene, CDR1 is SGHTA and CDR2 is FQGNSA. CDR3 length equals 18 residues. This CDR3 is CASSLSSGRAAGANVLTF. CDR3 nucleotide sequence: TGTGCCAGCAGCTTATCTAGCGGGAGGGCGGCAGGGGCCAACGTCCTGACTTTC.

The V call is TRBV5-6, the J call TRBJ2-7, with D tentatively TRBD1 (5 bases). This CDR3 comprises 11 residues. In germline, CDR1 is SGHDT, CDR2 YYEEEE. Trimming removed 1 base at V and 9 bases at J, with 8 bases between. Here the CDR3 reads CASSLQGRQYF. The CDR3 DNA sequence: TGTGCCAGCAGCTTGCAGGGTAGGCAGTACTTC.

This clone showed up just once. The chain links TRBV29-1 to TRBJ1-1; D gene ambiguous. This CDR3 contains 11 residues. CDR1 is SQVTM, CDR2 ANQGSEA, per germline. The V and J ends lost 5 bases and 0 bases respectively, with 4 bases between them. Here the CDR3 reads CSVTMNTEAFF. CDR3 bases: TGCAGCGTTACCATGAACACTGAAGCTTTCTTT. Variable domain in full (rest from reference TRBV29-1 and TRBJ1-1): SAVISQKPSRDICQRGTSLTIQCQVDSQVTMMFWYRQQPGQSLTLIATANQGSEATYESGFVIDKFPISRPNLTFSTLTVSNMSPEDSSIYLCSVTMNTEAFFGQGTRLTVV.

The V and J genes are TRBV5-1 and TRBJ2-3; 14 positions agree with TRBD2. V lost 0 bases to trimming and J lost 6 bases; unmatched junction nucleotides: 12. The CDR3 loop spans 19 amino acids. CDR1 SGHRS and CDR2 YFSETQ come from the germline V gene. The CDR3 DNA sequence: TGCGCCAGCAGCTTGGGATGGGGACTAGCGGGAGTGGGTATGGATACGCAGTATTTT. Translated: CASSLGWGLAGVGMDTQYF. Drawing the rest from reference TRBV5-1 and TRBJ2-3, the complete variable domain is KAGVTQTPRYLIKTRGQQVTLSCSPISGHRSVSWYQQTPGQGLQFLFEYFSETQRNKGNFPGRFSGRQFSNSRSEMNVSTLELGDSALYLCASSLGWGLAGVGMDTQYFGPGTRLTVL.

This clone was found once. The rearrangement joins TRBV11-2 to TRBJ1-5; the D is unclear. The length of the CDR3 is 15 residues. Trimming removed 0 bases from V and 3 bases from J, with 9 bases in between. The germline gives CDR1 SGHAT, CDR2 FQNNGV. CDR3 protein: CASSLDPRNNQPQHF. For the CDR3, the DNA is TGTGCCAGCAGCTTAGATCCCAGAAACAATCAGCCCCAGCATTTT.

DNA of the CDR3: TGTGCCAGCAGTCCCGGGGGCACGTTGAACACTGAAGCTTTCTTT. Protein: CASSPGGTLNTEAFF. This chain connects TRBV11-3 to TRBJ1-1, with D tentatively TRBD1 (6 bases). This CDR3 is built from 15 residues. CDR1 is SGHNT, CDR2 YENEEA, per germline. Deletions cut 6 bases from V and 0 bases from J, with 14 bases between.

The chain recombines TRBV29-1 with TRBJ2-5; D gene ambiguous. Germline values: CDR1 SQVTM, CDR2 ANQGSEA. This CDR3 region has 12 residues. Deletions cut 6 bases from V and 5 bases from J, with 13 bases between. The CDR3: CSVAQTVETQYF. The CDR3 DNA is TGCAGCGTAGCTCAGACGGTGGAGACCCAGTACTTC.

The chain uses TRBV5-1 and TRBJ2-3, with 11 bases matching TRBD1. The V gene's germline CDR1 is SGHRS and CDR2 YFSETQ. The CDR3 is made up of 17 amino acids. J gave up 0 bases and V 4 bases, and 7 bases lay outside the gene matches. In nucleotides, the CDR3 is TGCGCCAGCAGCGTCCAGGGACAGGGGGTTAGCACAGATACGCAGTATTTT. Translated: CASSVQGQGVSTDTQYF.

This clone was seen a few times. CDR3 DNA sequence: TGCGCCAGCAGCCCCCATGGAGTGAACACTGAAGCTTTCTTT. Translated: CASSPHGVNTEAFF. The chain recombines TRBV4-1 with TRBJ1-1; D uncertain. Germline V CDR1 and CDR2: MGHRA, YSYEKL. The V end lost 4 bases, the J end lost 0 bases, and 9 bases lay between the germline ends. The CDR3 is made up of 14 amino acids.

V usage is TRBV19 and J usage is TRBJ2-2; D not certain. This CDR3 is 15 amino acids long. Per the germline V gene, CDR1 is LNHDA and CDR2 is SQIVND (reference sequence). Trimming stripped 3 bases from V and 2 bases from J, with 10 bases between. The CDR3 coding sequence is TGTGCCAGTAGTATCCCTCAGATCAACACCGGGGAGCTGTTTTTT. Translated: CASSIPQINTGELFF.

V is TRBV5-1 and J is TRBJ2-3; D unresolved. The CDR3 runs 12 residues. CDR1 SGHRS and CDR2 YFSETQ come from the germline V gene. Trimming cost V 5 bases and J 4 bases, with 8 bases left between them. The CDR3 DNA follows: TGCGCCAGCAGGAGAGGTTCAGATACGCAGTATTTT. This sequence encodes CASRRGSDTQYF.

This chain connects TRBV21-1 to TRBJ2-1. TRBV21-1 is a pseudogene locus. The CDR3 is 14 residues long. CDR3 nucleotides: TGTGCCAGCAGCAACCGGGCCCCACTCCATGAGCAGTTCTTC. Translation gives CASSNRAPLHEQFF.

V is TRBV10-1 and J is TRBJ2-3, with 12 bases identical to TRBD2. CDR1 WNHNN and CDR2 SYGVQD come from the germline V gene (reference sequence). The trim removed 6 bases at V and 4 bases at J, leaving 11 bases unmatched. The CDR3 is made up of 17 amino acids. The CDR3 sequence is CASSRGRLAGASDTQYF. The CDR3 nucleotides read TGCGCCAGCAGCCGGGGGAGACTAGCGGGGGCTTCAGATACGCAGTATTTT.

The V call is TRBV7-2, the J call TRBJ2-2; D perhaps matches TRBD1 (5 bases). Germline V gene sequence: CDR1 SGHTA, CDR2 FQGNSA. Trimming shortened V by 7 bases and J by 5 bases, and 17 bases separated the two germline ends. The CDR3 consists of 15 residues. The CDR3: CASTPQGVRTGELFF. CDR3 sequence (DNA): TGTGCCAGCACCCCCCAAGGGGTAAGGACCGGGGAGCTGTTTTTT.

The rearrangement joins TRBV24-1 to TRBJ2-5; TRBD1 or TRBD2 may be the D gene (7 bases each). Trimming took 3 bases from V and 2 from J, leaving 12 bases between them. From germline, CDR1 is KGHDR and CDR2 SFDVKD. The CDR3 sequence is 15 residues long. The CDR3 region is CATSDSRGGQETQYF. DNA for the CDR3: TGTGCCACCAGTGATAGCAGGGGGGGACAAGAGACCCAGTACTTC.

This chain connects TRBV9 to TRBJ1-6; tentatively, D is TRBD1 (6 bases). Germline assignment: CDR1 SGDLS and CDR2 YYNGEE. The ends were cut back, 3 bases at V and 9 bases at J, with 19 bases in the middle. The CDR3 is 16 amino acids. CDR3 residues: CASSAEIGQKSSPLHF. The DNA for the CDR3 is TGTGCCAGCAGCGCCGAAATCGGACAGAAAAGTTCACCCCTCCACTTT.

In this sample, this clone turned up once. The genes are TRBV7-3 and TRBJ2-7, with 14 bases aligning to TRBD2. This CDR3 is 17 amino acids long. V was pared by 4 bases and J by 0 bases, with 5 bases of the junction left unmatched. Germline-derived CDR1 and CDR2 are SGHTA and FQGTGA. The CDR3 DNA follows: TGTGCCAGCAGCTCGGGACTAGCGGGAGAGCCCTCCTACGAGCAGTACTTC. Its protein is CASSSGLAGEPSYEQYF.

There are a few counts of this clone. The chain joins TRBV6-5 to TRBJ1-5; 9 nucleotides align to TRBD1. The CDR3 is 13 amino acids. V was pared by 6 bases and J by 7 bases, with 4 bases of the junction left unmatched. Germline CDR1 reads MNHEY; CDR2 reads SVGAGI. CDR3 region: CASSLTGGQPQHF. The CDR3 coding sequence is TGTGCCAGCAGCCTAACAGGGGGCCAGCCCCAGCATTTT.

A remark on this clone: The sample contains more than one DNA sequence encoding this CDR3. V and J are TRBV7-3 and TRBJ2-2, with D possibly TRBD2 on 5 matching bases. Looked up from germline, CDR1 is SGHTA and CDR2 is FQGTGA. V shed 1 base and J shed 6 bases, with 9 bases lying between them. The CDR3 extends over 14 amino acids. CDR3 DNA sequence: TGTGCCAGCAGCTTAAGTTCCGGGGCCGGGGAGCTGTTTTTT. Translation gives CASSLSSGAGELFF.

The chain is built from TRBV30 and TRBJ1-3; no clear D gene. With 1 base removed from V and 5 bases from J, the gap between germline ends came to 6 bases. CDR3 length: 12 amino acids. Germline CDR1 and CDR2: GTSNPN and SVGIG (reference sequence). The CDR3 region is CAWSASRNTIYF. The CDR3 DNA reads TGTGCCTGGAGTGCCTCCCGAAACACCATATATTTT.

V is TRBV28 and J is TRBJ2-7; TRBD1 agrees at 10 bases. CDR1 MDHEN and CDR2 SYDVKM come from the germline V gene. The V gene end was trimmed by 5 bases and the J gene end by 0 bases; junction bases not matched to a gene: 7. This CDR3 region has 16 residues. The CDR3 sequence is CASSGQGGRSSYEQYF. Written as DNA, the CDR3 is TGTGCCAGCAGTGGACAGGGGGGGAGGAGCTCCTACGAGCAGTACTTC.